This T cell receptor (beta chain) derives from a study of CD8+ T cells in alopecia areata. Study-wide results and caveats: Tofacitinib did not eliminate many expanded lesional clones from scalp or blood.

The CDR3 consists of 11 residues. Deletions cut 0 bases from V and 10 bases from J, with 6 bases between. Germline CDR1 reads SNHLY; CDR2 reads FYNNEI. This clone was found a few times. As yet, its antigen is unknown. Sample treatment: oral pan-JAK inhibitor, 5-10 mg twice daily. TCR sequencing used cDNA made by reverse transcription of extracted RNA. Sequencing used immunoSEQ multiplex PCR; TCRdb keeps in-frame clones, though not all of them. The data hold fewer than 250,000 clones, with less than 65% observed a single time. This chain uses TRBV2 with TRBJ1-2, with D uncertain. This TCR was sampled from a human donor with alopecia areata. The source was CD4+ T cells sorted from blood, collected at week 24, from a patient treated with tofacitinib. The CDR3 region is CASSEAGYYTF. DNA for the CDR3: TGTGCCAGCAGTGAAGCAGGATACTACACCTTC. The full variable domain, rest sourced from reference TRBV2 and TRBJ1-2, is EPEVTQTPSHQVTQMGQEVILRCVPISNHLYFYWYRQILGQKVEFLVSFYNNEISEKSEIFDDQFSVERPDGSNFTLKIRSTKLEDSAMYFCASSEAGYYTFGSGTRLTVV.